These 18 T cell receptor beta chains came from one sample sequenced in a study of siplizumab effects on memory and regulatory T cells. Method: immunoSEQ multiplex PCR; TCRdb's copy keeps in-frame clones and lacks some. The sample includes about 69,000 clones, over 80% of them seen just once. Sequencing was performed on Tregs sorted from blood. These receptors originate from a human donor in good health.

The CDR3: CASSVGGGGSSYNEQFF. The CDR3 bases are TGTGCCAGCAGCGTAGGAGGGGGAGGGAGCTCCTACAATGAGCAGTTCTTC. This chain joins TRBV9 and TRBJ2-1; tentatively, D is TRBD2 (7 bases). This CDR3 contains 17 residues. Germline V gene sequence: CDR1 SGDLS, CDR2 YYNGEE. The germline V and J ends were trimmed by 0 bases and 0 bases, with 13 bases remaining between them.

The chain carries TRBV9 and TRBJ1-3; 10 nucleotides align to TRBD1. The CDR3 has 15 amino acids. Trimming at V came to 5 bases and at J to 7 bases, leaving 9 bases not matched to a gene. CDR1 is SGDLS and CDR2 is YYNGEE in the germline V gene. This CDR3 reads CASSAGTGALNTIYF. The CDR3 region has the DNA TGTGCCAGCAGTGCCGGGACAGGGGCTTTGAACACCATATATTTT.

The chain couples TRBV29-1 to TRBJ1-2, with D hard to call. This CDR3 is 14 amino acids long. V was clipped by 4 bases and J by 4 bases, with 16 bases between them. Looked up from germline, CDR1 is SQVTM and CDR2 is ANQGSEA. As DNA, the CDR3 is TGCAGCGTTGCCGGCCTTTCCAAACTCTATGGCTACACCTTC. As protein: CSVAGLSKLYGYTF.

The chain links TRBV10-3 to TRBJ2-3; D gene uncertain. Germline V gene data show CDR1 as ENHRY and CDR2 as SYGVKD. The CDR3 extends over 16 amino acids. Between the trimmed V and J ends, which lost 4 bases and 0 bases, there was a span of 14 bases. The CDR3 here is CAISGTTASSTDTQYF. The CDR3 coding sequence is TGTGCCATCAGTGGTACGACTGCATCTAGCACAGATACGCAGTATTTT.

This chain uses TRBV5-1 with TRBJ2-7, with a tentative D call TRBD1 (9 bases). V lost 4 bases and J lost 6, with 17 bases in between. CDR1 and CDR2 (germline): SGHRS, YFSETQ. CDR3 length equals 14 residues. CDR3 amino acids: CASSRGGQGSEQYF. DNA for the CDR3: TGCGCCAGCAGCCGGGGGGGACAGGGCTCCGAGCAGTACTTC.

The chain joins TRBV7-9 to TRBJ1-2, with D possibly matching TRBD1 (5 bases). Trimming stripped 0 bases from V and 8 bases from J, with 16 bases between. CDR3 length: 15 residues. Germline CDR1 is SEHNR and CDR2 is FQNEAQ (reference sequence). CDR3 DNA: TGTGCCAGCAGCTTAGCAGGGGACGGTACCCGGGGCTACACCTTC. It translates to CASSLAGDGTRGYTF.

The gene calls are TRBV11-3 and TRBJ1-4; 7 bases are shared with TRBD1. The germline V gene has CDR1 SGHNT and CDR2 YENEEA. The V gene end was trimmed by 5 bases and the J gene end by 3 bases; junction bases not matched to a gene: 3. The CDR3 totals 14 residues. The CDR3 DNA is TGTGCCAGCAGCGAGGGACAGCCTAATGAAAAACTGTTTTTT. Its protein is CASSEGQPNEKLFF.

This rearrangement joins TRBV6-1 to TRBJ2-5; 7 bases fit TRBD2. The CDR3 loop spans 14 amino acids. Germline V gene lookup returns CDR1 MNHNS and CDR2 SASEGT. J lost 5 bases, V lost 6 bases, and 9 bases had no gene match. Here the CDR3 reads CASRVGGNRETQYF. DNA of the CDR3: TGTGCCAGCAGGGTCGGGGGGAACCGCGAGACCCAGTACTTC.

V usage is TRBV6-1 and J usage is TRBJ2-5, with D perhaps TRBD1 or TRBD2 (5 bases each). V was pared by 8 bases and J by 5 bases, with 15 bases between. CDR3 length equals 13 residues. Germline V gene data show CDR1 as MNHNS and CDR2 as SASEGT. The CDR3 protein is CASGPGTIETQYF. CDR3 nucleotide sequence: TGTGCCAGCGGGCCGGGGACGATCGAGACCCAGTACTTC.

This sequence joins TRBV29-1 and TRBJ2-7; D unresolved. Germline-derived CDR1 and CDR2 are SQVTM and ANQGSEA. Trimming took 6 bases from V and 0 from J, leaving 18 bases between them. The CDR3 has 15 residues. The CDR3 nucleotides read TGCAGCGTGTGCCTCCTCTGGACGGCCTCCTACGAGCAGTACTTC. As protein: CSVCLLWTASYEQYF.

The chain recombines TRBV4-1 with TRBJ2-7; tentative D call: TRBD2 (5 bases). CDR3 length: 14 residues. V shed 2 bases and J shed 2 bases, with 10 bases lying between them. The germline gives CDR1 MGHRA, CDR2 YSYEKL. The CDR3 here is CASSQLGLTYEQYF. The CDR3 nucleotides are TGCGCCAGCAGCCAACTTGGACTTACCTACGAGCAGTACTTC.

This clone has more than one count but fewer than ten. The J gene is TRBJ1-4, the V gene TRBV5-5; D unclear. The germline gives CDR1 SGHKS, CDR2 YYEKEE (reference sequence). Trimming took off 2 bases at V and 6 bases at J, with 11 bases between the two ends. The CDR3 is made up of 14 amino acids. CDR3 protein: CASSFSPAHEKLFF. The CDR3 region has the DNA TGTGCCAGCAGCTTTTCCCCCGCCCATGAAAAACTGTTTTTT.

V gene TRBV7-6 combines with J gene TRBJ2-3; D may be TRBD2 (5 bases). Germline V gene sequence: CDR1 SGHVS, CDR2 FNYEAQ. Trimming pared 5 bases from V and 11 bases from J, leaving 14 bases between. The CDR3 has 12 residues. Written as DNA, the CDR3 is TGTGCCAGCAGCCCACGGGGAGTGGGGCAGTATTTT. Translated, it gives CASSPRGVGQYF.

The chain is built from TRBV28 and TRBJ2-4, with 8 bases lining up with TRBD1. The CDR3 is made up of 18 amino acids. The junction had 27 bases not matched to a gene; V was cut back by 5 bases and J by 15 bases. The germline CDR1 and CDR2 sequences are MDHEN and SYDVKM. The CDR3 protein is CASSLPHQPTGQGHSLYF. The CDR3 DNA sequence: TGTGCCAGCAGTCTCCCTCACCAACCCACCGGACAGGGCCATAGCTTGTACTTC.

CDR3 protein: CASCSRGIGTEAFF. The CDR3 region has the DNA TGTGCCAGTTGTTCCAGGGGTATCGGAACTGAAGCTTTCTTT. The J gene is TRBJ1-1, the V gene TRBV28; weak D call: TRBD1 (6 bases). Trimming took 9 bases from V and 5 from J, leaving 19 bases between them. The V gene's germline CDR1 is MDHEN and CDR2 SYDVKM. This CDR3 contains 14 residues.

A single count supports this clone. The chain is built from TRBV13 and TRBJ2-7; 12 bases match TRBD2. Germline CDR1 reads PRHDT; CDR2 reads FYEKMQ (reference sequence). This CDR3 spans 15 amino acids. Germline trimming cut 0 bases from V and 3 bases from J; bases unmatched to any gene: 0. CDR3 sequence (DNA): TGTGCCAGCAGCTTAGGGACTAGCGGGAGCTACGAGCAGTACTTC. Translated, it gives CASSLGTSGSYEQYF.

The sample holds one count of this clone. The J gene is TRBJ2-5, the V gene TRBV5-5; D is ambiguous. Trimming shortened V by 5 bases and J by 2 bases, and 10 bases separated the two germline ends. This CDR3 is built from 13 residues. Germline loops: CDR1 SGHKS, CDR2 YYEKEE (reference sequence). The CDR3 region is CASSLGMQETQYF. DNA of the CDR3: TGTGCCAGCAGTCTGGGGATGCAAGAGACCCAGTACTTC.

The CDR3: CASSPREILARGNTIYF. CDR3 in DNA: TGTGCCAGCAGCCCCCGAGAGATTTTAGCTCGTGGAAACACCATATATTTT. The rearrangement joins TRBV21-1 to TRBJ1-3. TRBV21-1 is assigned pseudogene status. The CDR3 loop spans 17 amino acids.